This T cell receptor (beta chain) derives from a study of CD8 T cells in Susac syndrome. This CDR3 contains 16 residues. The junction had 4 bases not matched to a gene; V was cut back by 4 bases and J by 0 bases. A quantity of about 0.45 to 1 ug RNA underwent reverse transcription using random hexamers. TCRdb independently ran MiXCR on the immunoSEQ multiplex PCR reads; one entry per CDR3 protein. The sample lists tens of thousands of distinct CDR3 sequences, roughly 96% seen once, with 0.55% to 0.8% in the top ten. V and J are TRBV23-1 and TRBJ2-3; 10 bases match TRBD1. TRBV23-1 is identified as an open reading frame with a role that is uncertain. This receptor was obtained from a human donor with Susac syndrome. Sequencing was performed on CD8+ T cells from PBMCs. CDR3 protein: CASSRDRGPSTDTQYF. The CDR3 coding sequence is TGCGCCAGCAGTCGCGACAGGGGGCCTAGCACAGATACGCAGTATTTT.